The T cell receptor (beta chain) described here comes from a study of identical twins. TCRdb reprocessed the 5' RACE reads with MiXCR, giving one entry per CDR3 protein. The top ten hold approximately 0.98% of the sample, which has around 480,000 distinct CDR3 sequences, approximately 14% seen once. This clonotype has a count of ten or more. Relative to the germline gene, one junction end is altered; a read error may explain this. The sample also formed part of further work on yellow fever vaccine responses in identical twins. As that study records: Twins' T cell vaccine responses reportedly looked partly convergent, partly personalized.

The receptor was derived from a woman aged 18-29 years in good health. Sequencing input: CD4+ T cells sorted from blood.

The CDR3 coding sequence is TGCGAACCCGGGGATAATTCACCCCTCCACTTT. Its translation is CEPGDNSPLHF. V is TRBV10-3 and J is TRBJ1-6; no clear D. The germline V gene encodes CDR1 ENHRY and CDR2 SYGVKD. The CDR3 loop spans 11 amino acids.